This T cell receptor beta chain is from a study of shared T cell receptors in the human thymus. Using immunoSEQ multiplex PCR, the repertoire was profiled, and TCRdb retains in-frame clones only, with some absent. The sample consists of about 380,000 clones, approximately 95% of them appearing once. Sample: thymocytes. This sequence was found in a human donor.

CDR3 amino acids: CASSSLQVGTGELFF. CDR3 nucleotides: TGTGCCAGCAGTTCCTTACAGGTTGGAACCGGGGAGCTGTTTTTT. V usage is TRBV6-9 and J usage is TRBJ2-2; perhaps TRBD1 as D (5 bases). Germline CDR1 and CDR2: MNHGY and SVAAGI. V lost 4 bases to trimming and J lost 5 bases, with 14 bases between them. This CDR3 spans 15 amino acids.